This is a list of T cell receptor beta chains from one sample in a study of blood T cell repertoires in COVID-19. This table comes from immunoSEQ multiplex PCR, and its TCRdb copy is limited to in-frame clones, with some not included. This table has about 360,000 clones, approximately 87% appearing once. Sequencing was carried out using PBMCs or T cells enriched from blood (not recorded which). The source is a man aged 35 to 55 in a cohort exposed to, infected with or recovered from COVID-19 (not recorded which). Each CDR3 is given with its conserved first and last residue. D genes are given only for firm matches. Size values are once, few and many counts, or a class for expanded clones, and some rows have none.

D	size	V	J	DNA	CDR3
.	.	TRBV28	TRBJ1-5	TGTGCCAGCAGAAAAGCCGGGACACCATCCAATCAGCCCCAGCATTTT	CASRKAGTPSNQPQHF
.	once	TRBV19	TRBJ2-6	TGTGCCAGCCTAGCGCCTGGGGCCAACGTCCTGACTTTC	CASLAPGANVLTF
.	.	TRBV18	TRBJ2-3	TGTGCCAGCTCACCACCGATACAGTACGGCACAGATACGCAGTATTTT	CASSPPIQYGTDTQYF
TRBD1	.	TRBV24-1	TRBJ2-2	TGTGCCACCAGTGACGCGGGACAGGGGGTCACCGGGGAGCTGTTTTTT	CATSDAGQGVTGELFF
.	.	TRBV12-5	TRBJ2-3	TGTGCTAGTGGTTTCGGGGGAGCCACCTTCACAGATACGCAGTATTTT	CASGFGGATFTDTQYF
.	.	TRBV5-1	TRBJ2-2	TGCGCCAGCAGCTTCCACGGGGAGCTGTTTTTT	CASSFHGELFF
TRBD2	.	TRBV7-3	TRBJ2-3	TGTGCCAGCAGCTTAATAGGCGGGAGTAGCACAGATACGCAGTATTTT	CASSLIGGSSTDTQYF
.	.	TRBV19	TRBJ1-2	TGTGCCAGTAGTCCCCCCCGGGGCAGGGGATCGCCTTCTAACTATGGCTACACCTTC	CASSPPRGRGSPSNYGYTF
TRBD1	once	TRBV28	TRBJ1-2	TGTGCCAGCAGTACCCGGACAGGGAGTAGCTATGGCTACACCTTC	CASSTRTGSSYGYTF
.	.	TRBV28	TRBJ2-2	TGTGCCAGCAGTCAGGGGGGGAACACCGGGGAGCTGTTTTTT	CASSQGGNTGELFF
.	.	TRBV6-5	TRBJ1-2	TGTGCCAGCACCCACCGGGGACACCGCGCTGGCTACACCTTC	CASTHRGHRAGYTF
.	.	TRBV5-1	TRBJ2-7	TGCGCCAGCAAACTTCCCCACTCCTACGAGCAGTACTTC	CASKLPHSYEQYF
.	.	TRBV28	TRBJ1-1	TGTGCCAGTCACGGGGGTGGGACTGAAGCTTTCTTT	CASHGGGTEAFF
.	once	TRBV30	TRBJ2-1	TGTGCCTGGAGCTGGAGCGGGCCTAACAATGAGCAGTTCTTC	CAWSWSGPNNEQFF
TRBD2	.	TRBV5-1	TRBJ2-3	TGCGCCAGCAGCTCCTCTAGCGGGAGCGGCACAGATACGCAGTATTTT	CASSSSSGSGTDTQYF
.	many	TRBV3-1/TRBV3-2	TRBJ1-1	TGTGCCAGCGGTTCCGGGAACACTGAAGCTTTCTTT	CASGSGNTEAFF
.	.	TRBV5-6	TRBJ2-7	TGTGCCAGCAGCTGGACAAGGAGCTCCTACGAGCAGTACTTC	CASSWTRSSYEQYF
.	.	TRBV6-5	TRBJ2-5	TGTGCCAGCGCGGAGTCACAAGAGACCCAGTACTTC	CASAESQETQYF